The 32 T cell receptor beta chains below come from one sample, sequenced in a study of blood T cell repertoires in COVID-19. Some clones are missing from TCRdb's copy, which holds only in-frame ones; the method was immunoSEQ multiplex PCR. The sample yields roughly 200,000 clones, about nine tenths seen once. The sequencing sample was made of PBMCs or T cells enriched from blood (not recorded which). These receptors were collected from a woman aged 50 to 60 in a cohort exposed to, infected with or recovered from COVID-19 (not recorded which).

This clone came up a few times. The chain uses TRBV7-2 and TRBJ1-2; D call uncertain. The CDR3 totals 16 residues. The germline gives CDR1 SGHTA, CDR2 FQGNSA. Between the trimmed V and J ends, which lost 1 base and 6 bases, there was a span of 18 bases. The CDR3 DNA follows: TGTGCCAGCAGCTTAGTCCGAGGGAGTGCGAAGGATGGCTACACCTTC. Its translation is CASSLVRGSAKDGYTF. Together with reference TRBV7-2 and TRBJ1-2, the CDR3 gives the full variable domain: GAGVSQSPSNKVTEKGKDVELRCDPISGHTALYWYRQSLGQGLEFLIYFQGNSAPDKSGLPSDRFSAERTGGSVSTLTIQRTQQEDSAVYLCASSLVRGSAKDGYTFGSGTRLTVV.

The chain is built from TRBV6-1 and TRBJ1-1; 8 bases are shared with TRBD1. The CDR3 runs to 13 residues. V shed 3 bases and J 6 bases; nucleotides not matched to a gene: 3. From germline, CDR1 is MNHNS and CDR2 SASEGT. The CDR3 DNA reads as TGTGCCAGCAGTGAGACAGGGGCGTCTGAAGCTTTCTTT. It yields the protein CASSETGASEAFF.

The chain is built from TRBV19 and TRBJ1-2; 7 bases align to TRBD1. With 0 bases clipped from V and 7 bases from J, the junction kept 8 bases outside the gene matches. CDR1 and CDR2 from the germline V gene are LNHDA and SQIVND (reference sequence). This CDR3 has 15 residues. The CDR3 DNA follows: TGTGCCAGTAGTATAGATCGACAGGGAGGAGGTGGCTACACCTTC. Translated: CASSIDRQGGGGYTF.

The chain combines TRBV7-3 with TRBJ2-3, with 7 positions matching TRBD1. This CDR3 comprises 14 residues. The V gene's germline CDR1 is SGHTA and CDR2 FQGTGA. V shed 5 bases, J shed 4 bases, and the junction held 6 bases outside the gene matches. CDR3 loop: CASSPGTAADTQYF. Here the CDR3 DNA reads TGTGCCAGCAGCCCTGGGACAGCAGCAGATACGCAGTATTTT.

The CDR3 here is CASSVSPLGGKGEQFF. The CDR3 DNA reads as TGTGCCAGCAGCGTTTCCCCTTTGGGGGGGAAGGGTGAGCAGTTCTTC. This chain joins TRBV9 and TRBJ2-1; 7 positions agree with TRBD2. V trimming: 2 bases; J trimming: 9 bases; junction bases outside the gene matches: 14. The CDR3 length is 16 residues. Germline lookup yields CDR1 SGDLS and CDR2 YYNGEE.

This clone was detected only a few times. The chain recombines TRBV4-3 with TRBJ2-5, with TRBD2 matching over 7 bases. The length of the CDR3 is 16 residues. The germline V gene encodes CDR1 LGHNA and CDR2 YSLEER. V lost 1 base, J lost 5 bases, and 10 bases stayed unmatched. The chain's CDR3 is CASSQGSGVGGETQYF. CDR3 bases: TGCGCCAGCAGCCAAGGGTCAGGAGTGGGGGGGGAGACCCAGTACTTC.

The chain has TRBV19 and TRBJ1-6; 8 positions agree with TRBD1. Trimming took 4 bases from V and 8 from J; bases not matched to a gene: 1. Germline V lookup: CDR1 LNHDA, CDR2 SQIVND (reference sequence). The CDR3 has 13 amino acids. In DNA, the CDR3 is TGTGCCAGTAGTACGGACAGGGATTCACCCCTCCACTTT. This sequence encodes CASSTDRDSPLHF.

V is TRBV6-2 or TRBV6-3 and J is TRBJ1-2; D not certain. This CDR3 comprises 15 residues. CDR1 and CDR2 (germline): MNHEY, SVGEGT. Trimming left V 0 bases short and J 1 base short, with 9 bases between. This CDR3 is CASSYSNEGNYGYTF. DNA of the CDR3: TGTGCCAGCAGTTACTCGAATGAGGGTAACTATGGCTACACCTTC.

This chain joins TRBV30 and TRBJ1-2; 7 bases align to TRBD1. Germline CDR1 reads GTSNPN; CDR2 reads SVGIG (reference sequence). After removal of 3 bases from V and 2 bases from J, the junction contained 9 bases not matched to a gene. The CDR3 is 15 residues long. The DNA for the CDR3 is TGTGCCTGGAGGTATCACGGACAGGAGAACTATGGCTACACCTTC. Its translation: CAWRYHGQENYGYTF.

The rearrangement links TRBV5-1 to TRBJ2-1; 8 nucleotides align to TRBD1. Looked up from germline, CDR1 is SGHRS and CDR2 is YFSETQ. V was clipped by 2 bases and J by 12 bases; unmatched bases: 1. The CDR3 spans 11 residues. The CDR3: CASSFQGAQFF. In DNA, the CDR3 is TGCGCCAGCAGCTTTCAGGGGGCGCAGTTCTTC.

The gene calls are TRBV6-5 and TRBJ2-7; TRBD2 might be the D (6 bases). The germline gives CDR1 MNHEY, CDR2 SVGAGI. The CDR3 has 16 amino acids. V lost 2 bases and J 0 bases, leaving 14 bases between the germline ends. CDR3 coding DNA: TGTGCCAGCAGTTACGGAGGGCCTTCCACCTCCTACGAGCAGTACTTC. Encoded protein: CASSYGGPSTSYEQYF.

On this clone itself: At one boundary the junction diverges from the germline segment, which might be a read error. The sample holds other DNA sequences that translate to the same CDR3. This chain connects TRBV9 to TRBJ2-2; TRBD2 matches 9 bases. Germline V gene sequence: CDR1 SGDLS, CDR2 YYNGEE. This CDR3 is built from 16 residues. In DNA, the CDR3 is TGTGCCAGCAGCGTAGGCGGGGGGGCCGGAAACGGGGAACTGTTTTTT. This encodes CASSVGGGAGNGELFF.

The genes are TRBV7-3 and TRBJ2-5; 9 nucleotides match TRBD1. After removal of 4 bases from V and 7 bases from J, the junction contained 7 bases not matched to a gene. The CDR3 contains 14 residues. Looked up from germline, CDR1 is SGHTA and CDR2 is FQGTGA. The CDR3: CASSSGDRAGTQYF. CDR3 sequence (DNA): TGTGCCAGCAGCTCGGGGGACAGGGCGGGGACCCAGTACTTC.

V is TRBV28 and J is TRBJ2-2; TRBD1 is a possible D gene (5 bases). Trimming shortened V by 8 bases and J by 6 bases, and 19 bases separated the two germline ends. The germline V gene encodes CDR1 MDHEN and CDR2 SYDVKM. The CDR3 has 15 residues. CDR3 coding DNA: TGTGCCAGCGTGGAAGGGGCGCTCGGCCCCGGGGAGCTGTTTTTT. Protein sequence: CASVEGALGPGELFF. Full variable domain (missing parts from reference TRBV28 and TRBJ2-2): DVKVTQSSRYLVKRTGEKVFLECVQDMDHENMFWYRQDPGLGLRLIYFSYDVKMKEKGDIPEGYSVSREKKERFSLILESASTNQTSMYLCASVEGALGPGELFFGEGSRLTVL.

V and J are TRBV19 and TRBJ2-2; D possibly corresponds to TRBD2 (6 bases). Deletions cut 6 bases from V and 5 bases from J, with 13 bases between. This CDR3 comprises 14 residues. CDR1 LNHDA and CDR2 SQIVND come from the germline V gene (reference sequence). CDR3 protein: CASSPARGTGELFF. In DNA, the CDR3 is TGTGCCAGTAGCCCGGCTCGGGGGACCGGGGAGCTGTTTTTT.

The CDR3 protein is CASSLTGTGGSDTQYF. The DNA of the CDR3 is TGTGCCAGCTCACTAACCGGGACAGGGGGATCAGATACGCAGTATTTT. The rearrangement links TRBV18 to TRBJ2-3; 11 positions match TRBD1. Unmatched junction bases numbered 7, after V lost 4 bases and J lost 4 bases. Germline V CDR1 and CDR2: KGHSH, LQKENI. The CDR3 contains 16 residues.

Only one count was recorded for this clone. The chain joins TRBV4-2 to TRBJ2-3, with 8 bases identical to TRBD2. The CDR3 has 15 amino acids. The V and J ends lost 1 base and 4 bases, in that order; junction bases with no gene match: 4. CDR1 is LGHNA and CDR2 is YNFKEQ in the germline V gene. The CDR3 region is CASSQGNSGADTQYF. The CDR3 DNA sequence: TGTGCCAGCAGCCAAGGGAATAGCGGGGCAGATACGCAGTATTTT.

J is TRBJ1-5 and V is TRBV2, with 9 bases that match TRBD1. Germline CDR1 reads SNHLY; CDR2 reads FYNNEI. The CDR3 extends over 16 amino acids. With 6 bases clipped from V and 8 bases from J, the junction kept 14 bases outside the gene matches. The chain's CDR3 is CASRQGGQGNIEPQHF. CDR3 sequence (DNA): TGTGCCAGCAGGCAAGGGGGACAGGGTAACATCGAGCCCCAGCATTTT. The whole variable domain, remainder taken from reference TRBV2 and TRBJ1-5, is EPEVTQTPSHQVTQMGQEVILRCVPISNHLYFYWYRQILGQKVEFLVSFYNNEISEKSEIFDDQFSVERPDGSNFTLKIRSTKLEDSAMYFCASRQGGQGNIEPQHFGDGTRLSIL.

This clone was observed a single time. The DNA of the CDR3 is TGTGCCAGCAGCATGACCCCGGGACAGGGTTTCTACGAGCAGTACTTC. It encodes CASSMTPGQGFYEQYF. This sequence joins TRBV7-8 and TRBJ2-7; 9 nucleotides match TRBD1. CDR1 is SGHVS and CDR2 is FQNEAQ in the germline V gene. The J segment lost 3 bases and the V segment lost 5 bases, leaving 11 bases of the junction unmatched. The CDR3 spans 16 residues.

The J gene is TRBJ2-7, the V gene TRBV6-5, with 8 bases aligning to TRBD1. CDR1 and CDR2 (germline): MNHEY, SVGAGI. The CDR3 extends over 14 amino acids. With 2 bases clipped from V and 2 bases from J, the junction kept 2 bases outside the gene matches. CDR3 protein: CASSYGTGPYEQYF. The CDR3 DNA reads as TGTGCCAGCAGTTACGGGACAGGTCCCTACGAGCAGTACTTC.

This rearrangement joins TRBV3-1 (or the pseudogene TRBV3-2) to TRBJ1-4; TRBD1 agrees at 7 bases. After removal of 3 bases from V and 6 bases from J, the junction contained 4 bases not matched to a gene. The CDR3 sequence is 14 residues long. CDR1 and CDR2 (germline): LGHDT, YNNKEL (reference sequence). The CDR3, as DNA: TGTGCCAGCAGCCAGACAGGGACGGATGAAAAACTGTTTTTT. Translating gives CASSQTGTDEKLFF.

The V call is TRBV28, the J call TRBJ2-3, with 8 bases identical to TRBD1. The CDR3 has 15 residues. The V and J ends lost 3 bases and 4 bases, in that order; junction bases with no gene match: 6. Germline loops: CDR1 MDHEN, CDR2 SYDVKM. CDR3 sequence (DNA): TGTGCCAGCAGTTTGTTGGACAGGGCGCCAGATACGCAGTATTTT. Its protein is CASSLLDRAPDTQYF.

This chain uses TRBV18 with TRBJ1-4; 8 bases fit TRBD1. Germline V gene data show CDR1 as KGHSH and CDR2 as LQKENI. Germline trimming cut 5 bases from V and 0 bases from J; bases unmatched to any gene: 5. This CDR3 contains 16 residues. CDR3 nucleotide sequence: TGTGCCAGCTCATTGACGACAGGGGCAACTAATGAAAAACTGTTTTTT. It codes for CASSLTTGATNEKLFF.

J is TRBJ1-1 and V is TRBV29-1; TRBD1 agrees at 8 bases. The germline V gene has CDR1 SQVTM and CDR2 ANQGSEA. J gave up 4 bases and V 4 bases, and 2 bases lay outside the gene matches. CDR3 length: 12 amino acids. This CDR3 reads CSVARGLTEAFF. The CDR3, as DNA: TGCAGCGTTGCCAGGGGGCTCACTGAAGCTTTCTTT.

The rearrangement uses TRBV19 and TRBJ1-5; TRBD1 matches at 7 bases. V shed 4 bases and J 3 bases; nucleotides not matched to a gene: 3. The CDR3 is made up of 14 amino acids. Germline V gives CDR1 LNHDA, CDR2 SQIVND (reference sequence). The CDR3 is CASSRQGSNQPQHF. The CDR3 bases are TGTGCCAGTAGTAGACAGGGCTCCAATCAGCCCCAGCATTTT.

The chain is built from TRBV19 and TRBJ2-2; 7 bases are a match to TRBD1. The length of the CDR3 is 12 residues. V trimming: 6 bases; J trimming: 6 bases; junction bases outside the gene matches: 1. Germline V gene lookup returns CDR1 LNHDA and CDR2 SQIVND (reference sequence). This CDR3 is CASSDRAGELFF. DNA for the CDR3: TGTGCCAGTAGCGACAGGGCCGGGGAGCTGTTTTTT.

V usage is TRBV27 and J usage is TRBJ1-5; D is undetermined. The germline gives CDR1 MNHEY, CDR2 SMNVEV (reference sequence). V was shortened by 2 bases and J by 0 bases, with 11 bases between the two germline ends. The CDR3 spans 16 residues. CDR3 DNA: TGTGCCAGCAGTTTAAGAGGAGATTATAGCAATCAGCCCCAGCATTTT. Its translation is CASSLRGDYSNQPQHF.

The chain couples TRBV5-5 to TRBJ1-6; D perhaps matches TRBD1 (5 bases). The length of the CDR3 is 17 residues. Trimming shortened V by 4 bases and J by 5 bases, and 19 bases separated the two germline ends. Germline CDR1 and CDR2: SGHKS and YYEKEE (reference sequence). The CDR3 DNA sequence: TGTGCCAGCAGCGTAGAAAGTACGGACATTAATAATTCACCCCTCCACTTT. It translates to CASSVESTDINNSPLHF.

The table lists this clone with a few counts. The chain has TRBV7-8 and TRBJ1-1, with no clear D. V was shortened by 5 bases and J by 1 base, with 8 bases between the two germline ends. The CDR3 covers 13 residues. Germline V CDR1 and CDR2: SGHVS, FQNEAQ. The chain's CDR3 is CASSLNRNTEAFF. DNA of the CDR3: TGTGCCAGCAGCCTAAATCGGAACACTGAAGCTTTCTTT.

The rearrangement uses TRBV4-1 and TRBJ2-1; D might be TRBD2 (6 bases). Trimming stripped 4 bases from V and 9 bases from J, with 7 bases between. Germline lookup yields CDR1 MGHRA and CDR2 YSYEKL. This CDR3 region has 11 residues. CDR3 protein: CASSPGVEQFF. DNA for the CDR3: TGCGCCAGCAGCCCGGGGGTTGAGCAGTTCTTC.

This clone appeared a few times. For the CDR3, the DNA is TGTGCCAGCAGCAGACAGGGAGGAGGTGAAAAACTGTTTTTT. As protein: CASSRQGGGEKLFF. The V gene is TRBV2, the J gene TRBJ1-4, with TRBD1 matching over 7 bases. The CDR3 totals 14 residues. Germline trimming cut 6 bases from V and 7 bases from J; bases unmatched to any gene: 8. From germline, CDR1 is SNHLY and CDR2 FYNNEI. Complete variable domain (other parts from reference TRBV2 and TRBJ1-4): EPEVTQTPSHQVTQMGQEVILRCVPISNHLYFYWYRQILGQKVEFLVSFYNNEISEKSEIFDDQFSVERPDGSNFTLKIRSTKLEDSAMYFCASSRQGGGEKLFFGSGTQLSVL.

V usage is TRBV2 and J usage is TRBJ2-1; TRBD1 might be the D (6 bases). Germline V CDR1 and CDR2: SNHLY, FYNNEI. Trimming pared 5 bases from V and 6 bases from J, leaving 14 bases between. The CDR3 covers 14 residues. The CDR3 sequence is CASSKQGYSNEQFF. The CDR3 DNA reads TGTGCCAGCAGTAAACAGGGCTACTCCAATGAGCAGTTCTTC.